This TCR beta chain was obtained from a study of shared T cell receptors in the human thymus. Sequenced by immunoSEQ multiplex PCR; TCRdb stores in-frame clones only, minus some. The sample yields hundreds of thousands of clones, 70% to 90% seen once. The germline V gene encodes CDR1 SGHTA and CDR2 FQGNSA. This CDR3 is 15 amino acids long. V dropped 3 bases and J dropped 7; count of bases not matched to a gene: 9. These data were also reused for a study on human thymus T cells. That paper adds: It was from resections taken during corrective heart surgery that the thymus tissue came.

The sequence was collected from a girl under three years old with a congenital heart defect. V is TRBV7-2 and J is TRBJ1-2, with 9 bases fitting TRBD1. Sequenced sample: thymocytes. CDR3 DNA sequence: TGTGCCAGCAGCTTCCCCGGGACAGGGCTTGGTGGCTACACCTTC. As protein: CASSFPGTGLGGYTF.